This TCR beta chain was sequenced in a study of blood T cell repertoires in COVID-19. Study-level information: Samples representing acute and convalescent COVID-19 were sourced from the United States, Italy and Spain. Sources were T cells, B-cell-depleted T cells, or PBMCs; the material itself was cDNA or gDNA.

Original processing methods: Estimated nucleated cell counts came from reference gene primer amplification. Produced via immunoSEQ multiplex PCR; TCRdb's table is partial and in-frame only. V and J calls and clone size are as listed in that table; D and trimming were resolved from the DNA. The sample shows 260,000 or so clones, 65% to 85% of them seen only once. The CDR3 consists of 14 residues. Trimming took 4 bases from V and 5 from J, leaving 11 bases between them. From germline, CDR1 is SNHLY and CDR2 FYNNEI. This clone was counted many times. Sequenced material: peripheral blood. The V and J genes are TRBV2 and TRBJ1-4; D may be TRBD1 (5 bases). This receptor was obtained from a man older than 75 with acute or convalescent COVID-19. CDR3 amino acids: CASSVGGVNEKLFF. The CDR3 DNA sequence: TGTGCCAGCAGTGTGGGGGGGGTAAATGAAAAACTGTTTTTT.